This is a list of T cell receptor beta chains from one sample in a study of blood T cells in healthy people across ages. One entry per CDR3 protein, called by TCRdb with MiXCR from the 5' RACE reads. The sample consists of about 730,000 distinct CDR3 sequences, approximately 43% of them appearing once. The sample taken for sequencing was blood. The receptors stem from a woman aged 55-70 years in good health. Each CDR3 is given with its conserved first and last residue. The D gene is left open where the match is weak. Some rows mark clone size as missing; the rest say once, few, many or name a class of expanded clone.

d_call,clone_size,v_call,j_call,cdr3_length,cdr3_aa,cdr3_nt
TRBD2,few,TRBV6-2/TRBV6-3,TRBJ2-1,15,CASRISSGDHNEQFF,TGTGCCAGCAGGATATCTAGCGGGGATCACAATGAGCAGTTCTTC
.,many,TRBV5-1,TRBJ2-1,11,CASSSRNEQFF,TGCGCCAGCAGCTCCCGGAATGAGCAGTTCTTC
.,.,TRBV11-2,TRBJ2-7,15,CASSFTGTPTYEQYF,TGTGCCAGCAGCTTTACCGGGACACCTACCTACGAGCAGTACTTC
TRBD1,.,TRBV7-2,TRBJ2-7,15,CASNLQGQGTYEQYF,TGTGCCAGCAACTTACAGGGACAGGGGACCTACGAGCAGTACTTC
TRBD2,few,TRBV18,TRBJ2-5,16,CASSPLLAGGQETQYF,TGTGCCAGCTCACCACTACTAGCGGGAGGGCAAGAGACCCAGTACTTC
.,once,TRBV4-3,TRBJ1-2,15,CASSQDQTPNYGYTF,TGCGCCAGCAGCCAAGACCAGACACCTAACTATGGCTACACCTTC
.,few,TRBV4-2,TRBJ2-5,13,CASSQDTGETQYF,TGTGCCAGCAGCCAAGATACGGGGGAGACCCAGTACTTC
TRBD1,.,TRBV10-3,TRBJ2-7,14,CAIREGGADNEQYF,TGTGCCATCAGAGAAGGGGGCGCGGATAATGAGCAGTACTTC
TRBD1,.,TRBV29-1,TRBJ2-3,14,CSGGDRSPTDTQYF,TGCAGCGGGGGGGACAGGAGTCCCACAGATACGCAGTATTTT
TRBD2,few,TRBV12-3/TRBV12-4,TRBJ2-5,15,CASSPGLAGFKTQYF,TGTGCCAGCAGTCCCGGACTAGCGGGATTTAAGACCCAGTACTTC